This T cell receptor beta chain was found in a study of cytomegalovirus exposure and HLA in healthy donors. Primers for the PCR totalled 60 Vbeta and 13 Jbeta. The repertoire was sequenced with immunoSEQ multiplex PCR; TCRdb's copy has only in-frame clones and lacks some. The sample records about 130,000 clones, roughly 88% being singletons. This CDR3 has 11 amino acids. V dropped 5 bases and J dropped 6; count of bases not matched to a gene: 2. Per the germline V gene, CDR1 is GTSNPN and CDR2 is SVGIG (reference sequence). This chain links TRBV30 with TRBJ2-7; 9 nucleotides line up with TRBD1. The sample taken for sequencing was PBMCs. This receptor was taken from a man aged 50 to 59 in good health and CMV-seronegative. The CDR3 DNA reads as TGTGCCTGGGGGACAGGGACCGAGCAGTACTTC. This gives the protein CAWGTGTEQYF.